A single TCR beta chain is shown here with its context. Its antigen remains undetermined. No quality values exist for individual bases; no much larger clone is one base distant. TCRbeta CDR3 regions were amplified from genomic DNA using the immunoSEQ Assay, a bias-controlled multiplex PCR. The published analysis was carried out like this. Nucleated cell counts per sample were estimated from amplification of reference gene primers within the assay. To quantify the absolute abundance of each unique TCRbeta CDR3 rearrangement, sequence reads were collapsed and filtered. For each sample, productive Simpson clonality was calculated by taking the square root of Simpson's diversity index across productive rearrangements. This is the immuneACCESS table as TCRdb keeps it, with only in-frame sequences that have V and J called. A part of the clones is gone; compared with another copy, unresolved V genes explain less than half, and the rest is unexplained. V and J calls and clone size come straight from that table; D and trimming were deduced from the DNA. This sample is represented by 85,000 to 95,000 clones; 88% of them were singletons. The ten top clones hold 0.35% to 0.5% of the sample.

Each collaborating institution followed its own protocols to collect whole blood in K2EDTA tubes. For TCRbeta analysis, collaborators shipped samples in one of three forms: frozen whole blood, isolated PBMCs, or DNA extracted from either of those sample types. The data stem from a study of blood T cell repertoires in COVID-19 (dated by TCRdb to the early 2020s). In the study overall: Samples from collaborators originated in the United States, Italy and Spain and spanned both the acute and convalescent phases of COVID-19. The repertoires were released in a freely available public database meant as a resource for research on the immune response to SARS-CoV-2. Where available, HLA class I and class II types were taken from metadata supplied by the sample provider and were not determined by assay-based typing. Deeply sampled blood TCRbeta repertoires from subjects exposed to, actively infected with, or recovered from COVID-19 were included in the dataset. Samples came from the ongoing ImmuneRACE study (first 160 participants) plus 1,254 subjects from 6 global collaborators. The sample metadata nearly always contained a de-identified subject ID, COVID-19 status, age in years and sex. The material from the prospective study consisted of cDNA or gDNA derived from T cells, B-cell-depleted T cells, or PBMCs.

The CDR3 measures 15 amino acids from cysteine to phenylalanine. Only the CDR3 region is kept as DNA, spanning 45 bases read in frame from base 1. The germline V gene encodes CDR1 KGHDR and CDR2 SFDVKD. Between the V and J ends, shortened by 4 bases and 8 bases respectively, the junction contains 19 bases. Study-level results and caveats: Clinical and demographic metadata were provided uncurated, with the amount varying by source and participant.

The source of this sequence is a man aged 55 to 69 with acute or convalescent COVID-19. Sequenced input: peripheral blood. The sequence links TRBV24-1 to TRBJ1-2, with no D gene named confidently. This receptor carries the CDR3 CATSDSSKFAEGYTF. The DNA is TGTGCCACCAGTGACTCATCAAAATTTGCTGAGGGCTACACCTTC.